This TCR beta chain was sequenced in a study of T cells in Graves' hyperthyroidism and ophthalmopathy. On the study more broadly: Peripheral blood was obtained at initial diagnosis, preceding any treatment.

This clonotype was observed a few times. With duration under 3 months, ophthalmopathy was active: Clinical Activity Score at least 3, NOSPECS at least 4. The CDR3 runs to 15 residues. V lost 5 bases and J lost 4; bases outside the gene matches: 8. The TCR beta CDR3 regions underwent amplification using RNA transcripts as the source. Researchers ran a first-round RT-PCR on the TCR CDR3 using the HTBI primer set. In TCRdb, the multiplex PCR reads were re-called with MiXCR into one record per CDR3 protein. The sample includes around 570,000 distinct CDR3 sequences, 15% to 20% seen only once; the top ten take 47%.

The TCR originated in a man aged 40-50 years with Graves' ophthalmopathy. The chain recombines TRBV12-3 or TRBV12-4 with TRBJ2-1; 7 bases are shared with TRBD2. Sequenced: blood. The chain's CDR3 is CASSPGLERYNEQFF. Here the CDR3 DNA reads TGTGCCAGCAGTCCCGGACTAGAACGGTACAATGAGCAGTTCTTC.